This section outlines one T cell receptor beta chain sequence together with its context. Antigen specificity is unknown. This sample is drawn from a study of a mutant IDH1 vaccine in newly diagnosed glioma. Study-level background: V12 came at week 35, V13 at week 47.

Indicated time point: week 47, end of study. Every vaccination contained 300 ug of the mutant IDH1 20-mer peptide and was paired with topical imiquimod. Some clones are missing from TCRdb's copy, which holds only in-frame ones; the method was immunoSEQ multiplex PCR. The sample gives tens of thousands of clones, over 80% of which show up once; more than 3% is in the top ten. The germline CDR1 and CDR2 sequences are MNHEY and SMNVEV (reference sequence). The CDR3 consists of 15 residues. V was cut by 10 bases and J by 0 bases, with 19 bases left in between. The chain carries TRBV27 and TRBJ2-7; possible D gene TRBD1, 5 bases. The material sequenced was PBMCs, taken from a glioma patient whose treatment included an IDH1 peptide vaccine. The clonotype comes from a man aged 25 to 45 with glioma. CDR3 region: CANSRLARASYEQYF. The CDR3 DNA reads as TGTGCCAACTCCCGGTTGGCCAGGGCCTCCTACGAGCAGTACTTC.